The 30 T cell receptor beta chains given below trace back to one sample, sequenced in a study of blood T cell repertoires in COVID-19. Clones were read by immunoSEQ multiplex PCR, and TCRdb kept only the in-frame ones, dropping some. Of about 62,000 clones in the sample, under 80% were seen once. Specimen: PBMCs or T cells enriched from blood (not recorded which). Receptors originate from an older woman who had been exposed to COVID-19.

The V and J genes are TRBV5-1 and TRBJ2-2; D gene uncertain. The germline V gene has CDR1 SGHRS and CDR2 YFSETQ. This CDR3 contains 15 residues. The V and J ends lost 0 bases and 1 base respectively, with 7 bases between them. CDR3 residues: CASSLGGQNTGELFF. As DNA, the CDR3 is TGCGCCAGCAGCTTGGGAGGTCAGAACACCGGGGAGCTGTTTTTT.

The chain links TRBV5-1 to TRBJ2-7; unclear D gene. Germline V gene sequence: CDR1 SGHRS, CDR2 YFSETQ. V gave up 2 bases and J gave up 3 bases, with 12 bases separating them. The length of the CDR3 is 14 residues. Written as DNA, the CDR3 is TGCGCCAGCAGCTTTGGCAGACTTGACTACGAGCAGTACTTC. This gives the protein CASSFGRLDYEQYF.

This clone turned up a few times. The V and J genes are TRBV5-1 and TRBJ2-5; 9 positions agree with TRBD1. V lost 5 bases, J lost 5 bases, and 10 bases stayed unmatched. The CDR3 is 15 amino acids. CDR1 is SGHRS and CDR2 is YFSETQ in the germline V gene. This CDR3 reads CASSRQTGGGETQYF. CDR3 DNA sequence: TGCGCCAGCAGTCGTCAGACAGGGGGTGGTGAGACCCAGTACTTC.

This chain joins TRBV19 and TRBJ2-7; 9 bases agree with TRBD2. Trimming took 10 bases from V and 3 from J; bases not matched to a gene: 10. Germline CDR1 reads LNHDA; CDR2 reads SQIVND (reference sequence). This CDR3 is built from 14 residues. The CDR3 loop is CATTPGLANYEQYF. The CDR3 DNA reads as TGTGCCACCACCCCCGGACTAGCGAACTACGAGCAGTACTTC.

V is TRBV5-1 and J is TRBJ1-2; D is ambiguous. Germline V CDR1 and CDR2: SGHRS, YFSETQ. The CDR3 is 14 amino acids. The V gene lost 0 bases and the J gene lost 8 bases, with 14 bases spanning the gap. The CDR3 loop is CASSLAGAGDGYTF. The CDR3, as DNA: TGCGCCAGCAGCTTGGCTGGCGCAGGTGACGGCTACACCTTC.

V usage is TRBV21-1 and J usage is TRBJ2-6; the table names TRBD2, a call not compared with the DNA. TRBV21-1 is termed a pseudogene. The CDR3 sequence is 14 residues long. CDR3 residues: CASRRSSGANVLTF. DNA of the CDR3: TGTGCCAGCAGGAGGAGCTCTGGGGCCAACGTCCTGACTTTC.

The chain carries TRBV9 and TRBJ2-3; D perhaps matches TRBD2 (5 bases). The CDR3 runs to 14 residues. V gave up 3 bases and J gave up 2 bases, with 10 bases separating them. Germline CDR1 SGDLS, CDR2 YYNGEE. CDR3 in amino acids: CASSGGPYTDTQYF. The CDR3 bases are TGTGCCAGCAGCGGAGGGCCGTACACAGATACGCAGTATTTT.

The chain recombines TRBV28 with TRBJ1-6; the D is unclear. Germline V gene sequence: CDR1 MDHEN, CDR2 SYDVKM. The CDR3 totals 14 residues. The V end was cut by 2 bases, the J end by 10 bases, with 12 bases between. The CDR3 reads CASSLNTGGSPLHF. In DNA form, the CDR3 reads TGTGCCAGCAGTTTAAACACGGGAGGGTCACCCCTCCACTTT. The complete variable domain, with remaining parts taken from reference TRBV28 and TRBJ1-6, reads DVKVTQSSRYLVKRTGEKVFLECVQDMDHENMFWYRQDPGLGLRLIYFSYDVKMKEKGDIPEGYSVSREKKERFSLILESASTNQTSMYLCASSLNTGGSPLHFGNGTRLTVT.

This clone was counted between two and nine times. V gene TRBV6-5 combines with J gene TRBJ2-7, with D possibly being TRBD2 (6 bases). The CDR3 is 14 amino acids. The V and J ends lost 5 bases and 0 bases respectively, with 11 bases between them. Germline V gene sequence: CDR1 MNHEY, CDR2 SVGAGI. CDR3 loop: CASSRGGVSYEQYF. The CDR3 DNA follows: TGTGCCAGCAGTAGGGGCGGGGTCTCCTACGAGCAGTACTTC.

The rearrangement joins TRBV3-1 (or the pseudogene TRBV3-2) to TRBJ2-3; maybe TRBD2 (6 bases). The CDR3 consists of 12 residues. Germline lookup yields CDR1 LGHDT and CDR2 YNNKEL (reference sequence). Trimming shortened V by 4 bases and J by 5 bases, and 7 bases separated the two germline ends. CDR3 sequence: CASSPGEDTQYF. In DNA, the CDR3 is TGTGCCAGCAGCCCGGGAGAAGATACGCAGTATTTT.

The rearrangement uses TRBV5-4 and TRBJ2-2; D ambiguous. Looked up from germline, CDR1 is SGHNT and CDR2 is YYREEE (reference sequence). The CDR3 runs 13 residues. V lost 3 bases and J lost 3, with 6 bases in between. The CDR3 here is CASSWQDTGELFF. CDR3 nucleotides: TGTGCCAGCAGCTGGCAGGACACCGGGGAGCTGTTTTTT.

The gene calls are TRBV6-5 and TRBJ2-7; perhaps TRBD2 as D (5 bases). Per germline, CDR1 MNHEY and CDR2 SVGAGI. There are 13 residues in the CDR3. Trimming pared 6 bases from V and 2 bases from J, leaving 11 bases between. CDR3 protein: CASSLGGPYEQYF. The CDR3 bases are TGTGCCAGCAGCCTGGGCGGGCCCTACGAGCAGTACTTC.

At least ten counts were recorded for this clone. The chain's CDR3 is CAWSYLAGGPGEQYF. CDR3 coding DNA: TGTGCCTGGAGTTACTTAGCGGGAGGGCCGGGGGAGCAGTACTTC. The chain employs TRBV30 and TRBJ2-7, with 11 bases fitting TRBD2. The CDR3 runs 15 residues. Germline V gene lookup returns CDR1 GTSNPN and CDR2 SVGIG (reference sequence). Trimming removed 2 bases from V and 7 bases from J; junction bases left unmatched: 10. The variable domain in full, completed from reference TRBV30 and TRBJ2-7, reads SQTIHQWPATLVQPVGSPLSLECTVEGTSNPNLYWYRQAAGRGLQLLFYSVGIGQISSEVPQNLSASRPQDRQFILSSKKLLLSDSGFYLCAWSYLAGGPGEQYFGPGTRLTVT.

The rearrangement uses TRBV4-3 and TRBJ1-6, with D unclear. From germline, CDR1 is LGHNA and CDR2 YSLEER. The CDR3 has 15 amino acids. The germline V and J ends were trimmed by 0 bases and 7 bases, with 10 bases remaining between them. The CDR3 here is CASSQDPKMNSPLHF. CDR3 nucleotide sequence: TGCGCCAGCAGCCAAGATCCCAAAATGAATTCACCCCTCCACTTT.

J is TRBJ2-7 and V is TRBV7-2; the match to TRBD1 covers 10 bases. CDR3 length: 16 amino acids. Looked up from germline, CDR1 is SGHTA and CDR2 is FQGNSA. The V and J ends lost 4 bases and 4 bases, in that order; junction bases with no gene match: 10. The CDR3 DNA follows: TGTGCCAGCAGCTACCCGAGGACAGGGGGAGTGTACGAGCAGTACTTC. Protein sequence: CASSYPRTGGVYEQYF.

This chain uses TRBV5-1 with TRBJ1-1; D possibly corresponds to TRBD1 (6 bases). The CDR3 has 16 amino acids. V lost 5 bases and J lost 0, with 17 bases in between. CDR1 SGHRS and CDR2 YFSETQ come from the germline V gene. The CDR3 sequence is CASSHGGGVVNTEAFF. In nucleotides, the CDR3 is TGCGCCAGCAGTCATGGGGGCGGCGTCGTGAACACTGAAGCTTTCTTT.

J is TRBJ1-5 and V is TRBV6-1; 8 positions agree with TRBD1. From germline, CDR1 is MNHNS and CDR2 SASEGT. This CDR3 has 15 amino acids. Trimming removed 3 bases from V and 7 bases from J; junction bases left unmatched: 8. The CDR3 sequence is CASSEGTGGRQPQHF. The CDR3 DNA reads TGTGCCAGCAGTGAGGGCACAGGGGGAAGACAGCCCCAGCATTTT.

The V gene is TRBV27, the J gene TRBJ1-1, with D uncertain. Germline-derived CDR1 and CDR2 are MNHEY and SMNVEV (reference sequence). The CDR3 consists of 13 residues. With 4 bases removed from V and 0 bases from J, the gap between germline ends came to 6 bases. Here the CDR3 DNA reads TGTGCCAGCAGTTCCACAGTGAACACTGAAGCTTTCTTT. Protein product: CASSSTVNTEAFF.

The chain joins TRBV5-4 to TRBJ1-5, with D possibly being TRBD1 (6 bases). This CDR3 contains 15 residues. The germline V gene has CDR1 SGHNT and CDR2 YYREEE (reference sequence). The V gene lost 4 bases and the J gene lost 7 bases, with 18 bases spanning the gap. The CDR3 spells CASSIQGGALQPQHF. In nucleotides, the CDR3 is TGTGCCAGCAGCATCCAAGGGGGGGCTTTGCAGCCCCAGCATTTT. The complete variable domain, with remaining parts taken from reference TRBV5-4 and TRBJ1-5, reads ETGVTQSPTHLIKTRGQQVTLRCSSQSGHNTVSWYQQALGQGPQFIFQYYREEENGRGNFPPRFSGLQFPNYSSELNVNALELDDSALYLCASSIQGGALQPQHFGDGTRLSIL.

CDR3 coding DNA: TGTGCCAGCAGCGCAGGACAGGGGACAGATACGCAGTATTTT. Translating it yields CASSAGQGTDTQYF. The rearrangement joins TRBV9 to TRBJ2-3, with 9 bases lining up with TRBD1. The V gene end was trimmed by 3 bases and the J gene end by 3 bases; junction bases not matched to a gene: 2. CDR3 size: 14 residues. The germline gives CDR1 SGDLS, CDR2 YYNGEE. Filled out from reference TRBV9 and TRBJ2-3, the complete variable domain reads DSGVTQTPKHLITATGQRVTLRCSPRSGDLSVYWYQQSLDQGLQFLIQYYNGEERAKGNILERFSAQQFPDLHSELNLSSLELGDSALYFCASSAGQGTDTQYFGPGTRLTVL.

CDR3 in DNA: TGTGCCAGCAGCTTAGCAGGGGGCGCTCCTGGCTACACCTTC. Its translation is CASSLAGGAPGYTF. The V call is TRBV7-2, the J call TRBJ1-2; the match to TRBD1 covers 7 bases. The CDR3 length is 14 residues. CDR1 SGHTA and CDR2 FQGNSA come from the germline V gene. Trimming at V came to 0 bases and at J to 7 bases, leaving 5 bases not matched to a gene.

The J gene is TRBJ2-1, the V gene TRBV5-1; 9 bases match TRBD2. The germline gives CDR1 SGHRS, CDR2 YFSETQ. Germline trimming cut 4 bases from V and 4 bases from J; bases unmatched to any gene: 6. The CDR3 is 15 residues long. CDR3: CASSTPSGVYNEQFF. CDR3 DNA: TGCGCCAGCAGCACGCCTAGCGGGGTATACAATGAGCAGTTCTTC.

This clone was observed a single time. The chain joins TRBV28 to TRBJ2-5, with a possible D match to TRBD1 (7 bases). The germline gives CDR1 MDHEN, CDR2 SYDVKM. The CDR3 totals 15 residues. V dropped 2 bases and J dropped 5 bases, with 15 bases sitting between them. CDR3 in DNA: TGTGCCAGCAGTTTACGGGCAGGGGGGAAGGAGACCCAGTACTTC. It specifies CASSLRAGGKETQYF.

The rearrangement joins TRBV2 to TRBJ2-3; possible D gene TRBD2, 5 bases. The CDR3 is 15 residues long. Trimming took 7 bases from V and 2 from J, leaving 16 bases between them. Germline CDR1 is SNHLY and CDR2 is FYNNEI. The CDR3 DNA reads as TGTGCCAGCACGGCTAGCCGCTATTCCACAGATACGCAGTATTTT. This gives the protein CASTASRYSTDTQYF. Combining the CDR3 with reference TRBV2 and TRBJ2-3 gives the whole variable domain EPEVTQTPSHQVTQMGQEVILRCVPISNHLYFYWYRQILGQKVEFLVSFYNNEISEKSEIFDDQFSVERPDGSNFTLKIRSTKLEDSAMYFCASTASRYSTDTQYFGPGTRLTVL.

The rearrangement joins TRBV5-1 to TRBJ2-2; 7 nucleotides align to TRBD2. V gave up 0 bases and J gave up 3 bases; unmatched junction bases: 2. Germline CDR1 is SGHRS and CDR2 is YFSETQ. The CDR3 is made up of 15 amino acids. In DNA form, the CDR3 reads TGCGCCAGCAGCTTGGTCCGGGGGGACACCGGGGAGCTGTTTTTT. Translation gives CASSLVRGDTGELFF. The full variable domain, in which reference TRBV5-1 and TRBJ2-2 provide the parts outside the CDR3, is KAGVTQTPRYLIKTRGQQVTLSCSPISGHRSVSWYQQTPGQGLQFLFEYFSETQRNKGNFPGRFSGRQFSNSRSEMNVSTLELGDSALYLCASSLVRGDTGELFFGEGSRLTVL.

J is TRBJ1-5 and V is TRBV7-2, with TRBD1 matching over 7 bases. Germline values: CDR1 SGHTA, CDR2 FQGNSA. V gave up 3 bases and J gave up 3 bases; unmatched junction bases: 2. The CDR3 contains 14 residues. The CDR3 spells CASSLGQNNQPQHF. As DNA, the CDR3 is TGTGCCAGCAGCTTGGGACAGAACAATCAGCCCCAGCATTTT.

This clone turned up a few times. The chain recombines TRBV24-1 with TRBJ2-2; D is ambiguous. V shed 0 bases and J shed 2 bases, with 6 bases lying between them. This CDR3 spans 15 amino acids. Germline loops: CDR1 KGHDR, CDR2 SFDVKD. In DNA, the CDR3 is TGTGCCACCAGTGATTTGCGCGGAAACACCGGGGAGCTGTTTTTT. It codes for CATSDLRGNTGELFF.

This chain joins TRBV21-1 and TRBJ2-5; the table names TRBD2, a call not compared with the DNA. TRBV21-1 is a documented pseudogene. CDR3 length: 18 residues. CDR3 sequence reads: CASRTNPLGLAGLETQYF. The CDR3 nucleotides are TGTGCCAGCAGAACTAACCCCCTGGGACTAGCGGGATTAGAGACCCAGTACTTC.

CDR3 sequence (DNA): TGTGCCAGTTCCTATTCCGGGACAGCTAGCAATCAGCCCCAGCATTTT. This codes for CASSYSGTASNQPQHF. This chain connects TRBV19 to TRBJ1-5; 7 bases align to TRBD1. Germline trimming cut 8 bases from V and 0 bases from J; bases unmatched to any gene: 10. In germline, CDR1 is LNHDA, CDR2 SQIVND (reference sequence). This CDR3 has 16 residues.

Ten or more counts support this clone. The chain employs TRBV7-6 and TRBJ2-1; D perhaps matches TRBD2 (5 bases). Between the trimmed V and J ends, which lost 5 bases and 7 bases, there was a span of 12 bases. The germline CDR1 and CDR2 sequences are SGHVS and FNYEAQ. The CDR3 length is 13 residues. CDR3 in amino acids: CASSPRTGNEQFF. The DNA for the CDR3 is TGTGCCAGCAGCCCCCGGACTGGGAATGAGCAGTTCTTC.